Below, one TCR beta chain is given with its context. Its target is unknown. The data were taken from a study of CD8 T cells in ankylosing spondylitis. Overall study findings and caveats: Disease-linked clones were reportedly significantly enriched in matched ankylosing spondylitis synovial fluid. Several highly homologous variants made up a TCR beta motif, and this motif appeared characteristic of ankylosing spondylitis blood. The authors found the disease-linked clones to be CD8+ and relatively rare in peripheral blood. Reactive arthritis synovial fluid and blood previously showed some of these motif variants.

Using quantitative 5'-RACE with molecular barcodes, the authors made TCR beta libraries. Using its own MiXCR run on the 5' RACE reads, TCRdb lists one record per CDR3 protein. The profile covers about 800,000 distinct CDR3 sequences, with approximately 12% appearing a single time and roughly 0.51% taken by the ten largest. Per the germline V gene, CDR1 is KGHSH and CDR2 is LQKENI. The CDR3 runs 15 residues. V lost 3 bases, J lost 3 bases, and 15 bases lay in between. This sequence originates from a male donor with ankylosing spondylitis. The chain combines TRBV18 with TRBJ2-7, with D possibly TRBD2 on 6 matching bases. The sample consisted of blood, either unsorted or a sorted T cell fraction (not recorded which). The chain's CDR3 is CASSPSGGGFYEQYF. In DNA form, the CDR3 reads TGTGCCAGCTCACCCTCCGGGGGTGGCTTCTACGAGCAGTACTTC. The whole variable domain, remainder taken from reference TRBV18 and TRBJ2-7, is NAGVMQNPRHLVRRRGQEARLRCSPMKGHSHVYWYRQLPEEGLKFMVYLQKENIIDESGMPKERFSAEFPKEGPSILRIQQVVRGDSAAYFCASSPSGGGFYEQYFGPGTRLTVT.